A single sample is the source of the 28 T cell receptor beta chains below, sequenced in a study of tissue T cells after allogeneic stem cell transplantation. TCRdb's copy holds only in-frame clones and misses some; the assay was immunoSEQ multiplex PCR. Of tens of thousands of clones in the sample, roughly 73% were seen once. Sequencing was carried out using sorted cells pooled from one or two spleens. The receptors stem from a pool of C57BL/6 mice in good health.

This clone occurred once. The gene names here belong to mouse. The CDR3 end lies 1 residue beyond the end of the read and is filled in from the germline J gene. This rearrangement joins TRBV5 to TRBJ2-5; D is undetermined. The ends were cut back, 0 bases at V and 3 bases at J, with 7 bases in the middle. This CDR3 region has 14 residues. Germline V CDR1 and CDR2: LGHNA, YNLKQL (reference sequence). The DNA read from the CDR3 is TGTGCCAGCAGCCAAGATTGGGAGCAAGACACCCAGTAC. This sequence encodes CASSQDWEQDTQY. The full CDR3 is CASSQDWEQDTQYF.

As concerns this clone: Genes and germline come from the mouse. The CDR3 end lies 1 residue beyond the end of the read and is filled in from the germline J gene. The chain couples TRBV15 to TRBJ2-1; TRBD2 matches 9 bases. The CDR3 runs to 15 residues. With 4 bases clipped from V and 3 bases from J, the junction kept 4 bases outside the gene matches. Germline V gene data show CDR1 as SGHND and CDR2 as FRSKSL. The CDR3 DNA, read in part, is TGTGCCAGCAGTTCCCCTGGGGGGGGCTATGCTGAGCAGTTC. Residues: CASSSPGGGYAEQF. The complete CDR3 reads CASSSPGGGYAEQFF.

In the case of this clone: Genes here carry mouse names. The read terminates 1 residue ahead of where the CDR3 ends, so the germline J gene completes it. The V gene is TRBV16, the J gene TRBJ2-3; tentative D call: TRBD1 (5 bases). Trimming removed 5 bases from V and 3 bases from J, with 6 bases in between. Germline V gives CDR1 SGHSA, CDR2 FRNQAP. The CDR3 consists of 12 residues. CDR3: CASSKGAETLYF. The part of the CDR3 DNA that was read is TGTGCAAGCAGCAAGGGGGCAGAAACGCTGTAT.

Only one count was recorded for this clone. Gene labels here are mouse ones. The read falls 1 residue short of the CDR3 end, and the missing part is taken from the germline J gene. V is TRBV13-2 and J is TRBJ2-3; TRBD2 aligns across 10 bases. V was pared by 1 base and J by 0 bases, with 2 bases of the junction left unmatched. Germline V lookup: CDR1 NNHNN, CDR2 SYGAGS (reference sequence). The CDR3 runs to 16 residues. The CDR3 DNA, read in part, is TGTGCCAGCGGTGATTCTGGGGGGGCTAGTGCAGAAACGCTGTAT. Translating it yields CASGDSGGASAETLY. The full CDR3 protein reads CASGDSGGASAETLYF.

For this clone: The gene names here belong to mouse. The read ends 1 residue shy of where the CDR3 ends; the end is completed using the germline J gene. J is TRBJ2-4 and V is TRBV31; 7 bases line up with TRBD2. The CDR3 runs 14 residues. V was pared by 0 bases and J by 2 bases, with 2 bases of the junction left unmatched. From germline, CDR1 is GKSSPN and CDR2 SITVG. Incomplete CDR3 DNA: TGTGCCTGGAGTCTTACTGGGGTTCAAAACACCTTGTAC. Translation gives CAWSLTGVQNTLY. The whole CDR3 is CAWSLTGVQNTLYF. Combining the CDR3 with reference TRBV31 and TRBJ2-4 gives the whole variable domain AQTIHQWPVAEIKAVGSPLSLGCTIKGKSSPNLYWYWQATGGTLQQLFYSITVGQVESVVQLNLSASRPKDDQFILSTEKLLLSHSGFYLCAWSLTGVQNTLYFGAGTRLSVL.

In its sample, this clone was seen once. Genes here carry mouse names. The part of the CDR3 DNA that was read is TGTGCCAGCGGGCCGGACTGGCCAGAAACGCTGTAT. Translated: CASGPDWPETLY. Given in full, the CDR3 is CASGPDWPETLYF. The chain combines TRBV13-2 with TRBJ2-3; 7 bases map to TRBD2. The read ends 1 residue early relative to the CDR3; the germline J gene fills the gap. The CDR3 consists of 13 residues. Trimming cost V 5 bases and J 4 bases; bases outside gene matches: 4. Germline V gene lookup returns CDR1 NNHNN and CDR2 SYGAGS (reference sequence).

A few counts support this clone. The genes are named according to mouse. The read ends 1 residue early relative to the CDR3; the germline J gene fills the gap. The chain has TRBV15 and TRBJ2-7; 10 bases are shared with TRBD2. Trimming removed 5 bases from V and 6 bases from J; junction bases left unmatched: 7. Germline lookup yields CDR1 SGHND and CDR2 FRSKSL. The CDR3 totals 14 residues. The sequenced part of the CDR3 DNA is TGTGCCAGCAGTCCCGGGACTGGGGTCCCTGAACAGTAC. As protein: CASSPGTGVPEQY. The whole CDR3 sequence reads CASSPGTGVPEQYF.

A word on this clone: The gene names here belong to mouse. The read comes to an end 1 residue before the CDR3 does, leaving the germline J gene to fill in the end. V usage is TRBV13-2 and J usage is TRBJ1-4; perhaps TRBD1 as D (6 bases). The CDR3 consists of 16 residues. V was trimmed by 0 bases and J by 6 bases, leaving 15 bases between them. Germline lookup yields CDR1 NNHNN and CDR2 SYGAGS (reference sequence). CDR3 residues: CASGDARQGRDERLFF. The DNA read from the CDR3 is TGTGCCAGCGGTGATGCGCGGCAGGGGAGAGACGAAAGATTATTT.

As concerns this clone: Gene names are the mouse ones. With the read ending 1 residue before the CDR3 end, the germline J gene is used to fill in that end. The genes are TRBV12-1 and TRBJ2-5, with TRBD1 matching over 7 bases. Germline V CDR1 and CDR2: SGHSN, HYEKVE. The CDR3 spans 13 residues. Unmatched junction bases numbered 7, after V lost 3 bases and J lost 8 bases. The CDR3 loop reads CASSTGTEGTQYF. The CDR3 DNA, read in part, is TGTGCCAGCTCTACCGGGACAGAGGGCACCCAGTAC.

Comments on this clone: The genes and germline here are from mouse. The read ends 1 residue shy of where the CDR3 ends; the end is completed using the germline J gene. V usage is TRBV13-2 and J usage is TRBJ2-7; 7 nucleotides align to TRBD2. The ends lost 2 bases at V and 7 bases at J; junction bases unmatched: 6. Germline V gene lookup returns CDR1 NNHNN and CDR2 SYGAGS (reference sequence). The CDR3 is made up of 13 amino acids. The CDR3 region is CASGDAGGLEQYF. The covered CDR3 bases are TGTGCCAGCGGTGACGCTGGGGGTTTGGAACAGTAC.

Concerning this clone itself: Mouse gene names apply. The covered CDR3 bases are TGTGCCAGCAGCCAAGATGTAAGGACAGGGGGCTCCTATGAACAGTAC. Amino acid sequence: CASSQDVRTGGSYEQY. The full-length CDR3 reads as CASSQDVRTGGSYEQYF. This chain uses TRBV5 with TRBJ2-7, with 10 nucleotides matching TRBD1. The read ends 1 residue shy of where the CDR3 ends; the end is completed using the germline J gene. The CDR3 has 17 residues. Germline V CDR1 and CDR2: LGHNA, YNLKQL (reference sequence). Trimming removed 0 bases from V and 0 bases from J; junction bases left unmatched: 5.

For this clone: The gene names given are mouse names. Read sequence stops 1 residue before the CDR3 end, and the germline J gene provides the missing end. The chain recombines TRBV1 with TRBJ1-5; TRBD1 matches 8 bases. The junction had 10 bases not matched to a gene; V was cut back by 1 base and J by 2 bases. Looked up from germline, CDR1 is NSQYPW and CDR2 is LRSPGD (reference sequence). The CDR3 is made up of 18 amino acids. Incomplete CDR3 DNA: TGCACCTGCAGTGCAGTGGGCCAGGGGGCTCTGGACAACCAGGCTCCGCTT. Translation gives CTCSAVGQGALDNQAPL. The full CDR3 reads CTCSAVGQGALDNQAPLF. Complete variable domain (other parts from reference TRBV1 and TRBJ1-5): VTLLEQNPRWRLVPRGQAVNLRCILKNSQYPWMSWYQQDLQKQLQWLFTLRSPGDKEVKSLPGADYLATRVTDTELRLQVANMSQGRTLYCTCSAVGQGALDNQAPLFGEGTRLSVL.

As concerns this clone: The gene names here belong to mouse. With the read ending 1 residue before the CDR3 end, the germline J gene is used to fill in that end. V and J are TRBV19 and TRBJ2-4; 7 bases are shared with TRBD1. With V trimmed by 4 bases and J by 2 bases, 7 bases remained unmatched. The V gene's germline CDR1 is FNHDT and CDR2 SITEND (reference sequence). The length of the CDR3 is 15 residues. Incomplete CDR3 DNA: TGTGCCAGCAGTTCGGGACAGAAGATTCAAAACACCTTGTAC. It encodes CASSSGQKIQNTLY. The full CDR3 is CASSSGQKIQNTLYF.

In regard to this clone: Gene names are the mouse ones. The CDR3 end lies 1 residue beyond the end of the read and is filled in from the germline J gene. The chain employs TRBV19 and TRBJ2-7; maybe TRBD1 (5 bases). The germline V and J ends were trimmed by 2 bases and 0 bases, with 9 bases remaining between them. There are 14 residues in the CDR3. Germline-derived CDR1 and CDR2 are FNHDT and SITEND (reference sequence). The CDR3 sequence: CASSMHRSSYEQYF. The part of the CDR3 DNA that was read is TGTGCCAGCAGTATGCACAGGAGCTCCTATGAACAGTAC.

Comment on this clone: Mouse names are used for the genes. The read terminates 1 residue before the CDR3 end, so the remaining end is supplied by the germline J gene. The V call is TRBV13-2, the J call TRBJ2-5, with 9 bases fitting TRBD1. The V and J ends lost 8 bases and 5 bases, in that order; junction bases with no gene match: 3. The CDR3 consists of 12 residues. CDR1 and CDR2 from the germline V gene are NNHNN and SYGAGS (reference sequence). The CDR3 loop is CASGTGRDTQYF. CDR3 DNA (partial): TGTGCCAGTGGGACAGGGAGAGACACCCAGTAC.

Worth noting for this clone: Mouse germline and gene names are used. The read ends 1 residue shy of where the CDR3 ends; the end is completed using the germline J gene. The chain joins TRBV13-3 to TRBJ1-1; D is undetermined. V gave up 0 bases and J gave up 1 base, with 7 bases separating them. The germline gives CDR1 NNHDY, CDR2 SYVADS. The CDR3 totals 14 residues. The chain's CDR3 is CASSDARGNTEVFF. The part of the CDR3 DNA that was read is TGTGCCAGCAGTGATGCTCGGGGAAACACAGAAGTCTTC.

As to this clone: Each gene name is a mouse one. The CDR3 extends 1 residue past the end of the read, so its final part is completed from the germline J gene. The chain has TRBV2 and TRBJ2-4; 7 nucleotides agree with TRBD1. Germline V gene data show CDR1 as LGHNA and CDR2 as YSYQKL. The junction had 6 bases not matched to a gene; V was cut back by 4 bases and J by 5 bases. The CDR3 is 14 amino acids. The CDR3 is CASSPSTGRNTLYF. The part of the CDR3 DNA that was read is TGTGCCAGCAGCCCTTCGACAGGGAGAAACACCTTGTAC.

Notes on this clone: Genes here carry mouse names. The CDR3 end falls 1 residue outside the read, so it is completed with the germline J gene. The chain couples TRBV2 to TRBJ1-6; D gene uncertain. TRBJ1-6 is known as an ORF, though its function is uncertain. V lost 1 base and J 5 bases, leaving 9 bases between the germline ends. The CDR3 totals 15 residues. Germline loops: CDR1 LGHNA, CDR2 YSYQKL. The chain's CDR3 is CASSQGTEDNSPLYF. The part of the CDR3 DNA that was read is TGTGCCAGCAGCCAAGGGACGGAGGATAATTCGCCCCTCTAC.

As regards this clone: Gene names are the mouse ones. With the read ending 1 residue before the CDR3 end, the germline J gene is used to fill in that end. The V and J genes are TRBV23 and TRBJ1-1; the D call of TRBD1 is as the table states it, not checked on the DNA. This CDR3 is 14 amino acids long. Germline loops: CDR1 KGHTA, CDR2 FQNQQP. The CDR3 DNA, read in part, is TGCTCCAGCAGTCAGGGACACACAAACACAGAAGTCTTC. Translating it yields CSSSQGHTNTEVF. From start to end, the CDR3 is CSSSQGHTNTEVFF.

Notes on this clone: These gene names are mouse names. The sequenced fragment ends 1 residue before the CDR3 boundary, so the rest is inferred from the germline J gene. The gene calls are TRBV2 and TRBJ1-1; D perhaps matches TRBD1 (6 bases). Germline loops: CDR1 LGHNA, CDR2 YSYQKL. The CDR3 extends over 13 amino acids. V lost 2 bases and J lost 6, with 10 bases in between. The chain's CDR3 is CASSQQGSPEVFF. The CDR3 bases that were read are TGTGCCAGCAGCCAACAGGGGAGTCCAGAAGTCTTC.

This clone appeared a few times. Mouse germline and gene names are used. The CDR3 end lies 1 residue beyond the end of the read and is filled in from the germline J gene. The J gene is TRBJ1-2, the V gene TRBV31; weak D call: TRBD1 (6 bases). The germline V and J ends were trimmed by 0 bases and 0 bases, with 11 bases remaining between them. CDR1 and CDR2 (germline): GKSSPN, SITVG. This CDR3 is built from 15 residues. The sequenced CDR3 bases are TGTGCCTGGAGTCTCCCCGGGACAACAAACTCCGACTACACC. It yields the protein CAWSLPGTTNSDYT. The whole CDR3 protein reads CAWSLPGTTNSDYTF. Full variable domain (outside the CDR3, taken from reference TRBV31 and TRBJ1-2): AQTIHQWPVAEIKAVGSPLSLGCTIKGKSSPNLYWYWQATGGTLQQLFYSITVGQVESVVQLNLSASRPKDDQFILSTEKLLLSHSGFYLCAWSLPGTTNSDYTFGSGTRLLVI.

As for this clone: The genes are named according to mouse. From the germline J gene comes the end of the CDR3, since the read stops 1 residue before it. The rearrangement links TRBV14 to TRBJ1-1, with 8 bases fitting TRBD1. CDR1 and CDR2 (germline): SGHDT, FRDEAV. V dropped 6 bases and J dropped 1; count of bases not matched to a gene: 5. The CDR3 extends over 14 amino acids. The sequenced part of the CDR3 DNA is TGTGCCAGCATTGCCGGGACAGGGAACACAGAAGTCTTC. Amino acid sequence: CASIAGTGNTEVF. The full CDR3 protein is CASIAGTGNTEVFF.

To note about this clone: Each gene name is a mouse one. The CDR3 end lies 1 residue beyond the end of the read and is filled in from the germline J gene. The chain links TRBV13-2 to TRBJ2-4; D is unresolved. Trimming stripped 6 bases from V and 2 bases from J, with 13 bases between. CDR1 and CDR2 (germline): NNHNN, SYGAGS (reference sequence). This CDR3 region has 14 residues. The DNA read from the CDR3 is TGTGCCAGCGCTCCGACGCAGAATCAAAACACCTTGTAC. The encoded protein is CASAPTQNQNTLY. The CDR3 as a whole reads CASAPTQNQNTLYF.

As to this clone: These gene names are mouse names. Coverage ceases 1 residue before the CDR3 finishes, and the germline J gene fills in the end. The chain links TRBV13-2 to TRBJ2-7, with D perhaps assigned TRBD1 or TRBD2 (5 bases each). Germline V lookup: CDR1 NNHNN, CDR2 SYGAGS (reference sequence). Trimming took off 0 bases at V and 7 bases at J, with 11 bases between the two ends. The CDR3 runs 13 residues. The CDR3: CASGDAGEGEQYF. Incomplete CDR3 DNA: TGTGCCAGCGGTGATGCGGGGGAAGGAGAACAGTAC.

Regarding this clone: The genes are named according to mouse. The sequence runs out 1 residue before the end of the CDR3; the remainder is reconstructed from the germline J gene. The chain uses TRBV12-1 and TRBJ1-6; D possibly corresponds to TRBD1 (5 bases). TRBJ1-6 falls under the ORF class, with uncertain function. The CDR3 covers 15 residues. The germline V gene has CDR1 SGHSN and CDR2 HYEKVE. The germline V and J ends were trimmed by 1 base and 3 bases, with 9 bases remaining between them. The DNA read from the CDR3 is TGTGCCAGCTCTCTTGACAGTTTCTATAATTCGCCCCTCTAC. Amino acid sequence: CASSLDSFYNSPLY. The full-length CDR3 reads as CASSLDSFYNSPLYF.

In its sample, this clone was seen once. Mouse names are used for the genes. The read comes to an end 1 residue before the CDR3 does, leaving the germline J gene to fill in the end. This chain uses TRBV13-1 with TRBJ1-1; the match to TRBD1 covers 8 bases. The CDR3 spans 15 residues. V gave up 1 base and J gave up 4 bases; unmatched junction bases: 6. CDR1 is NSHNY and CDR2 is SYGAGN in the germline V gene. The part of the CDR3 DNA that was read is TGTGCCAGCAGTGATCCGGGACAGGTGGGCACAGAAGTCTTC. Protein: CASSDPGQVGTEVF. The whole CDR3 protein is CASSDPGQVGTEVFF.

This clone appeared a single time. Gene names and germline match the mouse. The read ends 1 residue shy of where the CDR3 ends; the end is completed using the germline J gene. The chain is built from TRBV13-2 and TRBJ1-6; D not resolved. TRBJ1-6 is reported as an ORF; its role is uncertain. The CDR3 has 14 residues. The V gene lost 1 base and the J gene lost 5 bases, with 7 bases spanning the gap. Germline V lookup: CDR1 NNHNN, CDR2 SYGAGS (reference sequence). The sequenced CDR3 bases are TGTGCCAGCGGTGATAGGCAGGATAATTCGCCCCTCTAC. It yields the protein CASGDRQDNSPLY. The full CDR3 sequence reads CASGDRQDNSPLYF.

Points on this clone: Genes and germline are mouse. The sequenced fragment ends 1 residue before the CDR3 boundary, so the rest is inferred from the germline J gene. The genes are TRBV1 and TRBJ1-1, with D uncertain. The V end was cut by 1 base, the J end by 0 bases, with 3 bases between. The length of the CDR3 is 13 residues. The germline V gene has CDR1 NSQYPW and CDR2 LRSPGD (reference sequence). CDR3 DNA, as far as it was read: TGCACCTGCAGTGCAGCACAGAACACAGAAGTCTTC. This encodes CTCSAAQNTEVF. The entire CDR3 sequence reads CTCSAAQNTEVFF.